One T cell receptor (beta chain) is described in this entry. This sample stems from a study of human T cells and chemical hapten exposure. At the level of the study: 0.01% DPC was applied to the upper back in patch tests, which were read at 6 days. Enrolled patients were predominantly female and had alopecia areata, totalis or universalis.

Time point given: patch test 1, 2 weeks after DPC sensitization. Treatment noted: therapeutic diphenylcyclopropenone sensitization with weekly scalp DPC. TCRdb re-analysed the RACE reads in MiXCR, keeping a single row per CDR3 protein. Here the sample spans about 360,000 distinct CDR3 sequences, roughly 5% being singletons. Per germline, CDR1 SGHVS and CDR2 FNYEAQ. V was shortened by 5 bases and J by 6 bases, with 8 bases between the two germline ends. The CDR3 is 12 amino acids. The source material was whole blood, sampled in connection with sensitization to the hapten diphenylcyclopropenone (DPC). The genes are TRBV7-6 and TRBJ2-1; D unclear. This receptor was obtained from a woman aged 45-60 years with alopecia areata. Some clones in this sample may be carry-over from other donors' samples. The CDR3 DNA reads as TGTGCCAGCAGCCAAGTGGGCAATGAGCAGTTCTTC. It yields the protein CASSQVGNEQFF.